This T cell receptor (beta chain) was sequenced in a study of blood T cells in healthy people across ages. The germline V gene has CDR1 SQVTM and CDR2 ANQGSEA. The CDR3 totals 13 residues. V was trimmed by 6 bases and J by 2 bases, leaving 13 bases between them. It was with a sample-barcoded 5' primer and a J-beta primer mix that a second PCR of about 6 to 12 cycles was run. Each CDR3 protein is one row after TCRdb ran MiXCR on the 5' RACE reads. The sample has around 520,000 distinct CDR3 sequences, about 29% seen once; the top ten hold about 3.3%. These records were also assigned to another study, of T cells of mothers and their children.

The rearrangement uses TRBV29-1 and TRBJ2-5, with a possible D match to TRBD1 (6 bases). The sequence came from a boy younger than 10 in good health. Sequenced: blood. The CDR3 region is CSVPGTPQETQYF. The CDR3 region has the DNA TGCAGCGTCCCTGGGACACCTCAAGAGACCCAGTACTTC.